These T cell receptor beta chains were read from a single sample in a study of cytomegalovirus exposure and HLA in healthy donors. Assay: immunoSEQ multiplex PCR; the TCRdb copy retains only in-frame clones and omits some. The table shows some 99,000 clones, with approximately 79% occurring only once. Sequencing used PBMCs. The receptor set was obtained from a male donor in good health and CMV-seronegative. CDR3s include the opening cysteine and the closing phenylalanine or tryptophan. The order of the fields is V gene, D gene, J gene, clone size, CDR3 DNA, CDR3 protein. D genes are given only for firm matches. Size values are once, few and many counts, or a class for expanded clones, and some rows have none.

TRBV6-1	NA	TRBJ2-7	NA	TGTGCCAGCAGAAGGGCTAGCTTCTACGAGCAGTACTTC	CASRRASFYEQYF
TRBV2	NA	TRBJ2-1	NA	TGTGCCAGCAGTTCAGGTTACAATGAGCAGTTCTTC	CASSSGYNEQFF
TRBV28	TRBD1	TRBJ1-2	NA	TGTGCCAGCAGTTCTCCGGGACAGATCCCCTATGGCTACACCTTC	CASSSPGQIPYGYTF
TRBV2	NA	TRBJ1-1	NA	TGTGCCACCCAAATTTCGCGTGAAGCTTTCTTT	CATQISREAFF
TRBV7-2	TRBD1	TRBJ1-2	few	TGTGCCAGCAGCTTAGCGCAAGGGGGCGCTTCTAACTATGGCTACACCTTC	CASSLAQGGASNYGYTF
TRBV5-1	NA	TRBJ2-5	NA	TGCGCCAGCAGCTTCAATTCGGTAGCCCGCCCGGGGACCCAGTACTTC	CASSFNSVARPGTQYF
TRBV10-3	NA	TRBJ2-2	NA	TGTGCCATCGTAGCGACGAACACCGGGGAGCTGTTTTTT	CAIVATNTGELFF
TRBV5-1	TRBD1	TRBJ2-1	few	TGCGCCAGCAGCTTACCTTTACCACAGGGGGCCAGTGAGCAGTTCTTC	CASSLPLPQGASEQFF
TRBV19	NA	TRBJ1-5	NA	TGTGCCAGTAGCAGGGTACATCAGCCCCAGCATTTT	CASSRVHQPQHF
TRBV28	TRBD1	TRBJ1-2	NA	TGTGCCAGCGGGGACAGATTTAACTATGGCTACACCTTC	CASGDRFNYGYTF
TRBV14	NA	TRBJ1-1	NA	TGTGCCAGCAGCCCGTGGAGGAACACTGAAGCTTTCTTT	CASSPWRNTEAFF
TRBV4-1	TRBD2	TRBJ2-7	few	TGCGCCAGCAGCCTCTCCTGGGGCGGGAGTTCCTACGAGCAGTACTTC	CASSLSWGGSSYEQYF
TRBV4-3	TRBD1	TRBJ2-5	NA	TGCGCCAGCAGCCAAGGACAGGGGTTTTCAGAGACCCAGTACTTC	CASSQGQGFSETQYF
TRBV28	TRBD1	TRBJ2-6	once	TGTGCCAGCAGTAGGGACAGGGTTTCAGGGGCCAACGTCCTGACTTTC	CASSRDRVSGANVLTF
TRBV19	TRBD2	TRBJ2-5	NA	TGTGCCAGTAGTACTGTGGCGGGGGAAGGAGAGACCCAGTACTTC	CASSTVAGEGETQYF
TRBV2	NA	TRBJ2-3	NA	TGTGCCAGCAGTGGGCCCGATTTTCGCACAGATACGCAGTATTTT	CASSGPDFRTDTQYF
TRBV19	NA	TRBJ2-7	NA	TGTGCCAGTAGTACTGAGATTACCTCTAACTACGAGCAGTACTTC	CASSTEITSNYEQYF
TRBV5-1	TRBD2	TRBJ2-1	NA	TGCGCCAGCAGCTTGGTACTAGCGGACGAGCAGTTCTTC	CASSLVLADEQFF
TRBV9	TRBD2	TRBJ2-1	NA	TGTGCCAGCAGCGGTGGACTAGCGGGGGATGGCAATGAGCAGTTCTTC	CASSGGLAGDGNEQFF
TRBV12-5	TRBD1	TRBJ2-4	few	TGTGCTAGTGGTTTGCCGACAGGGGGCGGGGACATTCAGTACTTC	CASGLPTGGGDIQYF
TRBV7-2	TRBD1	TRBJ2-7	few	TGTGCCAGCAGTTCACAGGGGGCTTGGTACGAGCAGTACTTC	CASSSQGAWYEQYF
TRBV27	TRBD1	TRBJ2-5	NA	TGTGCCAGCAGGCTCCGGGACAGGGGGCAAGAGACCCAGTACTTC	CASRLRDRGQETQYF
TRBV29-1	NA	TRBJ1-2	NA	TGCAGCGTGGCGTCGGCAGGGCTATCTAACTATGGCTACACCTTC	CSVASAGLSNYGYTF
TRBV5-6	TRBD1	TRBJ2-7	once	TGTGCCAGCAGCTTGCGTGACAGGGGATGGTACGAGCAGTACTTC	CASSLRDRGWYEQYF
TRBV19	NA	TRBJ2-7	NA	TGTGCCAGTAGTATACAACGGACTGTCGTGGTCCACGAGCAGTACTTC	CASSIQRTVVVHEQYF
TRBV4-1	NA	TRBJ2-1	NA	TGCGCCAGCAGCCAAGAATTGCCGGGAGCGACGCCCTACAATGAGCAGTTCTTC	CASSQELPGATPYNEQFF
TRBV5-6	TRBD1	TRBJ1-2	NA	TGTGCCAGCAGCTTCGGGACAGCTAACTATGGCTACACCTTC	CASSFGTANYGYTF
TRBV27	NA	TRBJ1-1	once	TGTGCCAGCAGTATCGCCCGGGGGAACACTGAAGCTTTCTTT	CASSIARGNTEAFF
TRBV5-1	TRBD1	TRBJ2-7	NA	TGCGCCAGCAGCCCGGTGGCGCAGGGGGCTGTTTACGAGCAGTACTTC	CASSPVAQGAVYEQYF
TRBV4-2	TRBD1	TRBJ1-4	few	TGTGCCAGCAGCCAAGCACAGGGGGCGGCTGAAAAACTGTTTTTT	CASSQAQGAAEKLFF
TRBV11-2	TRBD1	TRBJ2-7	NA	TGTGCCAGCAGCTTAGGAGGGGGACAGGGGGCTTACGAGCAGTACTTC	CASSLGGGQGAYEQYF
TRBV28	TRBD2	TRBJ2-7	NA	TGTGCCAGCAGTTTTCGGGCGGGAGGAACCTACGAGCAGTACTTC	CASSFRAGGTYEQYF
TRBV10-3	NA	TRBJ2-7	NA	TGTGCCATCAGTGTTCGACAGGACGAGAACTACGAGCAGTACTTC	CAISVRQDENYEQYF